This is a list of T cell receptor beta chains from one sample in a study of vaccination and CD4 T cells after COVID-19. TCRdb fed the PCR reads into MiXCR, producing one record per CDR3 protein. The table includes some 19,000 distinct CDR3 sequences, around 50% detected once. These TCRs' antigens remain unknown. Sequenced sample: CD4+ T cells from blood, cultured in vitro. These receptors all stem from a human donor who had recovered from COVID-19. Each CDR3 is given with its conserved first and last residue. D genes are given only for firm matches. The listing skips clone size in some rows; elsewhere it reads once, few, many or a size class.

TGTGCCAGTAGCCAGACAGGGAGGGAGGGCATTCAGTACTTC,CASSQTGREGIQYF,TRBV19,14,.,.,TRBJ2-4
TGTGCCAGCCCCTACGAGCAGTACTTC,CASPYEQYF,TRBV2,9,.,.,TRBJ2-7
TGTGCCAGCAGTGGAGGGGGGATTCGAGCTTTCTTT,CASSGGGIRAFF,TRBV6-1,12,few,.,TRBJ1-1
TGTGCCAGCAGTTTATCTAGCGGACCCTACGAGCAGTACTTC,CASSLSSGPYEQYF,TRBV12-3/TRBV12-4,14,.,TRBD2,TRBJ2-7
TGTGCCAGCAGCCAAGGGGTCCAAGAGACCCAGTACTTC,CASSQGVQETQYF,TRBV14,13,.,.,TRBJ2-5
TGTGCCAGTAGTAACAGGGAAGGGCAGCCCCAGCATTTT,CASSNREGQPQHF,TRBV19,13,.,.,TRBJ1-5
TGTGCCAGCGGGTCAGGGATTCGCAATCAGCCCCAGCATTTT,CASGSGIRNQPQHF,TRBV2,14,.,.,TRBJ1-5
TGCGCCAGCAAAGGGTCGAGCTCTGGAAACACCATATATTTT,CASKGSSSGNTIYF,TRBV5-1,14,.,.,TRBJ1-3
TGTGCCATCAGTTCTCGGGCTAGCGGGGGTGGCCCCTTTAGCACAGATACGCAGTATTTT,CAISSRASGGGPFSTDTQYF,TRBV10-3,20,.,TRBD2,TRBJ2-3
TGTGCCACCAGCAGAGGGTCACAGCCCCAGCATTTT,CATSRGSQPQHF,TRBV15,12,.,.,TRBJ1-5
TGTGCCAGCAGTTTACGTAGGAACACTGAAGCTTTCTTT,CASSLRRNTEAFF,TRBV12-3/TRBV12-4,13,.,.,TRBJ1-1
TGTGCCAGCAGCTTATCTACTGGCAGGAACAATTCACCCCTCCACTTT,CASSLSTGRNNSPLHF,TRBV7-2,16,few,.,TRBJ1-6
TGTGCCAGCAGTTCTTTTCGACACGAGGCTTCTAACTATGGCTACACCTTC,CASSSFRHEASNYGYTF,TRBV27,17,.,.,TRBJ1-2
TGTGCCAGCAGCCAAGAACTAGCGGGAGTAACAGATACGCAGTATTTT,CASSQELAGVTDTQYF,TRBV4-2,16,.,TRBD2,TRBJ2-3
TGCGCCAGCAGCCAGGGACAGGGGTCCTACAATGAGCAGTTCTTC,CASSQGQGSYNEQFF,TRBV5-1,15,.,TRBD1,TRBJ2-1
TGTGCCACCAGCAGAGCATCGGGACAGTCGAATGAGCAGTTCTTC,CATSRASGQSNEQFF,TRBV15,15,.,TRBD1,TRBJ2-1
TGTGCCAGCAGCTTTGCTCGGACAGGGACCTACGAGCAGTACTTC,CASSFARTGTYEQYF,TRBV7-2,15,few,TRBD1,TRBJ2-7
TGTGCCAGCAGCCTTGCCCCGGGCGGCGGCACAGATACGCAGTATTTT,CASSLAPGGGTDTQYF,TRBV14,16,.,.,TRBJ2-3
TGTGCCAGCAGCCCTTACTTAACCCAAAGCTCCTACGAGCAGTACTTC,CASSPYLTQSSYEQYF,TRBV11-2,16,.,.,TRBJ2-7
TGCGCCAGCAGCTCTACTAGCGGGGCCTACAATGAGCAGTTCTTC,CASSSTSGAYNEQFF,TRBV5-1,15,.,TRBD2,TRBJ2-1
TGCAGTGCCACACTAGCGGGAGCGATCTACAATGAGCAGTTCTTC,CSATLAGAIYNEQFF,TRBV20-1,15,.,TRBD2,TRBJ2-1